This is a list of T cell receptor beta chains from one sample in a study of Graves' ophthalmopathy and Graves' hyperthyroidism. TCRdb passed the multiplex PCR reads through MiXCR, listing each CDR3 protein once. The sample yields over a million distinct CDR3 sequences, about 40% seen once. The source material was peripheral blood or thyroid tissue (not recorded which). The source is an adult man with Graves' hyperthyroidism. The CDR3 runs from the conserved cysteine through the conserved F or W. D genes are given only for firm matches. Clone size is stated in some rows and not others, as once, few, many or a class when expanded.

clone size	J gene	D gene	V gene	CDR3 DNA	CDR3 protein
few	TRBJ1-1	.	TRBV2	TGTGCCAGCAGTCTATCAGAGGGGACTGAAGCTTTCTTT	CASSLSEGTEAFF
many	TRBJ1-5	.	TRBV5-1	TGCGCCAGCAGCTCGCCGGGGGCAGGGGGCAATCAGCCCCAGCATTTT	CASSSPGAGGNQPQHF
few	TRBJ1-1	TRBD1	TRBV19	TGTGCCAGTAACCGGGACAGCGATTCTGAAGCTTTCTTT	CASNRDSDSEAFF
.	TRBJ2-7	TRBD2	TRBV29-1	TGCAGCGTGACCGGGACTAGCGGGAGTAGTGAGCAGTACTTC	CSVTGTSGSSEQYF
.	TRBJ1-6	TRBD1	TRBV25-1	TGTGCCAGCAGTGCGGGACAGGACAATTCACCCCTCCACTTT	CASSAGQDNSPLHF
.	TRBJ1-2	.	TRBV19	TGTGCCAGTAGTCGATGGGTTGGCTACACCTTC	CASSRWVGYTF
.	TRBJ1-5	.	TRBV10-3	TGTGCCATCAGCGACTCAGCTTATCAGCCCCAGCATTTT	CAISDSAYQPQHF
many	TRBJ2-2	.	TRBV7-2	TGTGCCAGCAGCTTAGGGGCAGCGTATGCCGGGGAGCTGTTTTTT	CASSLGAAYAGELFF
.	TRBJ1-2	TRBD1	TRBV12-3/TRBV12-4	TGTGCCAGCACCCACCCAGGGGGCGAGTATGGCTACACCTTC	CASTHPGGEYGYTF
.	TRBJ1-2	TRBD1	TRBV7-7	TGTGCCAGCAGCACCGGGACAGGGATTGGCTACACCTTC	CASSTGTGIGYTF
.	TRBJ2-7	.	TRBV9	TGTGCCAGCAGCTTTTCCCCCCCGGGATACGAGCAGTACTTC	CASSFSPPGYEQYF
.	TRBJ1-4	TRBD1	TRBV12-3/TRBV12-4	TGTGCCAGCAAACAGGGGGTTGGATGGAGTGAAAAACTGTTTTTT	CASKQGVGWSEKLFF
many	TRBJ2-7	TRBD1	TRBV12-3/TRBV12-4	TGTGCCAGCAGTTTTCGACAGGGGGAACCGTACTTC	CASSFRQGEPYF
.	TRBJ2-7	.	TRBV29-1	TGCAGCCGGTGGGGGCTGGGGAAAAACTACGAGCAGTACTTC	CSRWGLGKNYEQYF
many	TRBJ1-2	TRBD1	TRBV9	TGTGCCAGCAGCCAGCCGGGACAGAACTATGGCTACACCTTC	CASSQPGQNYGYTF
.	TRBJ1-4	.	TRBV7-2	TGTGCCAGCAGCTTGTACGACCCGAGACAACTCAATGAAAAACTGTTTTTT	CASSLYDPRQLNEKLFF
many	TRBJ1-6	.	TRBV12-3/TRBV12-4	TGTGCCAGCAGTTTGGCAGGGACTTCACCCCTCCACTTT	CASSLAGTSPLHF
many	TRBJ2-2	TRBD1	TRBV25-1	TGTGCCAGCAGTCCTCGGACAGGGAACACCGGGGAGCTGTTTTTT	CASSPRTGNTGELFF
few	TRBJ2-7	.	TRBV12-3/TRBV12-4	TGTGCCAGCAGCCCGAGGACAACCACCTACGAGCAGTACTTC	CASSPRTTTYEQYF
.	TRBJ2-7	.	TRBV6-9	TGTGCCAGCAGTGATATGAGGCCACCCTACGAGCAGTACTTC	CASSDMRPPYEQYF
.	TRBJ2-5	.	TRBV6-6	TGTGCCAGCACCATGACCCGGGTTGAGACCCAGTACTTC	CASTMTRVETQYF
.	TRBJ1-6	.	TRBV10-3	TGTGCCATCAGTGAAGCCCGAGCGAGGAATTCACCCCTCCACTTT	CAISEARARNSPLHF
.	TRBJ1-6	TRBD1	TRBV7-2	TGTGCCAGCACTCCCGGGACAGGGGATCCACCCCTCCACTTT	CASTPGTGDPPLHF
few	TRBJ2-7	.	TRBV7-9	TGTGCCAGCAGCTTAGGGGGGCGAGCGGGACGGAACGAGCAGTACTTC	CASSLGGRAGRNEQYF
few	TRBJ2-6	.	TRBV4-3	TGCGCCAGCAGCCAAAGGGAGGTGGCCTCTGGGGCCAACGTCCTGACTTTC	CASSQREVASGANVLTF
.	TRBJ1-5	TRBD1	TRBV10-3	TGTGCCGGCGGATTCGACAGGGATCAGCCCCAGCATTTT	CAGGFDRDQPQHF
.	TRBJ2-7	.	TRBV9	TGTGCCAGCAGCACCGTAGTTGGCAGAGCCTACGAGCAGTACTTC	CASSTVVGRAYEQYF
many	TRBJ2-2	.	TRBV29-1	TGCAGCGTTGAAGAGCGATTTCCGAACACCGGGGAGCTGTTTTTT	CSVEERFPNTGELFF
.	TRBJ1-1	.	TRBV28	TGTGCCAGCAGTCGCAAAATTAACACTGAAGCTTTCTTT	CASSRKINTEAFF
.	TRBJ1-5	.	TRBV28	TGTGCCAGCAGTTACCGGGACCGATTTAGCAATCAGCCCCAGCATTTT	CASSYRDRFSNQPQHF
few	TRBJ1-1	TRBD1	TRBV5-1	TGCGCCAGCAGCGAGACAGGGGCCCACACTGAAGCTTTCTTT	CASSETGAHTEAFF
many	TRBJ1-1	.	TRBV7-9	TGTGCCAGTAGTTTCGGGACGGGAGGGACTGAAGCTTTCTTT	CASSFGTGGTEAFF
many	TRBJ1-5	.	TRBV24-1	TGTGCCACCAGTGTCTCGGGGGGTCAGCCCCAGCATTTT	CATSVSGGQPQHF